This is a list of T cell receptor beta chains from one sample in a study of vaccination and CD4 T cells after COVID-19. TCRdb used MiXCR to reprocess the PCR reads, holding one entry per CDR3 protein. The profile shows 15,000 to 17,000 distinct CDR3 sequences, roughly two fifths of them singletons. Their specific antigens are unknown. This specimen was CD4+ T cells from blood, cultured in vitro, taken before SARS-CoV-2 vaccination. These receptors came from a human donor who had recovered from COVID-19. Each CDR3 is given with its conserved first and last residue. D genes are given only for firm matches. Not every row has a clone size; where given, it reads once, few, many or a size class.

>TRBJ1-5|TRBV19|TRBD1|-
TGTGCCACCATGCCGGACAGGAACAATCAGCCCCAGCATTTT
CATMPDRNNQPQHF
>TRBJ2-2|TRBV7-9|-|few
TGTGCCAGCAGCTTACGGACCCCCTTCAACACCGGGGAGCTGTTTTTT
CASSLRTPFNTGELFF
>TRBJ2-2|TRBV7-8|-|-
TGTGCCAGCAGGGGAAAGAGAAACACCGGGGAGCTGTTTTTT
CASRGKRNTGELFF
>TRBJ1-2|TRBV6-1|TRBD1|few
TGTGCCAGCAGTGAAGGACAGGGGTATGGCTACACCTTC
CASSEGQGYGYTF
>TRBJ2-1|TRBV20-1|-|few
TGCAGTGCGGCTAGGGGCTTGGGGGAGCAGTTCTTC
CSAARGLGEQFF
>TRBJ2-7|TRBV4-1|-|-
TGCGCCAGCAGCCGGGGCCTGCTCTACGAGCAGTACTTC
CASSRGLLYEQYF
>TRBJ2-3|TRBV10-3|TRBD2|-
TGTGCCATCAGTGAGACGTGGACTAGCGGGGGGGCCACAGATACGCAGTATTTT
CAISETWTSGGATDTQYF
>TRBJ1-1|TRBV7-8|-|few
TGTGCCAGCAGTCCCGTAATGAGAGGGCTGAACACTGAAGCTTTCTTT
CASSPVMRGLNTEAFF
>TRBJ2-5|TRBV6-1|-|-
TGTGCCAGCAGTAGGGCCCGGGCTAGCCAAGAGACCCAGTACTTC
CASSRARASQETQYF
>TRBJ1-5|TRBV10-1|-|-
TGCGCCAGCAGTGAGTCTCCGGATCAGCCCCAGCATTTT
CASSESPDQPQHF
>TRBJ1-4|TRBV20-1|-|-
TGCAGTGTTCCGGGGGGCGGGGATGAAAAACTGTTTTTT
CSVPGGGDEKLFF
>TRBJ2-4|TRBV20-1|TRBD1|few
TGCAGTGCTAGAGAGTCCGGGACAGGAACCAAAAACATTCAGTACTTC
CSARESGTGTKNIQYF
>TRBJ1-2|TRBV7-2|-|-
TGTGCCAGCAGCTTAGCGGGGCCAGGGGATGGCGGGGGCTACACCTTC
CASSLAGPGDGGGYTF
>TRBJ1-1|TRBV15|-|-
TGTGCCACCAGCAGAGATCGCCGGCTCGAAGCTTTCTTT
CATSRDRRLEAFF
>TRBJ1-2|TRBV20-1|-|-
TGCAGTGCTAGAGATAGGGGGGGGCAGGGTGGCTACACCTTC
CSARDRGGQGGYTF
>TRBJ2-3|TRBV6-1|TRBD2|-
TGTGCCAGCAGGCCTCTTACTAGCGGGGGGGCGGTTCTGACAGATACGCAGTATTTT
CASRPLTSGGAVLTDTQYF
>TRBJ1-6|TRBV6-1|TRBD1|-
TGTGCCAGCAGCCGCGACAGGGACAGTTCACCCCTCCACTTT
CASSRDRDSSPLHF
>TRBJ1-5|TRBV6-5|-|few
TGTGCCAGCAGTTACTTGTCTGGCAATCAGCCCCAGCATTTT
CASSYLSGNQPQHF
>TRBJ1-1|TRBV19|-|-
TGTGCCAGTAGTATAATTCAGGGCAGGGGAAACACTGAAGCTTTCTTT
CASSIIQGRGNTEAFF
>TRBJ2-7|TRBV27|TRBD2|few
TGTGCCAGCAGTTTAAGTCGCGGGAGCTCCTACGAGCAGTACTTC
CASSLSRGSSYEQYF